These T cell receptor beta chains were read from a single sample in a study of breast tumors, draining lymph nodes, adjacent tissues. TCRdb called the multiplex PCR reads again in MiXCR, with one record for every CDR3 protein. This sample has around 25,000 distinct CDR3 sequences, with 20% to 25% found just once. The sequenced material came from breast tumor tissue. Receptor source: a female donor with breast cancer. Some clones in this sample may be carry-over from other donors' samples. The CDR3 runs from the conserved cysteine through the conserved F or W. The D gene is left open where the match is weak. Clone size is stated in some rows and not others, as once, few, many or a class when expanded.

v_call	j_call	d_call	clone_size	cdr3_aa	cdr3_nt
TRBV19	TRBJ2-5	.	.	CASSMDFQETQYF	TGTGCCAGTAGTATGGACTTCCAAGAGACCCAGTACTTC
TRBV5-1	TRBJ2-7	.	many	CASTGGRSLEQYF	TGCGCCAGCACTGGGGGGCGATCGCTCGAGCAGTACTTC
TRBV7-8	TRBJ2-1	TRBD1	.	CASSRDRVGDEQFF	TGTGCCAGCAGCCGGGACAGGGTAGGCGATGAGCAGTTCTTC
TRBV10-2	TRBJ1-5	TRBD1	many	CASSLTGEDQPQHF	TGCGCCAGCAGCCTTACAGGGGAGGATCAGCCCCAGCATTTT
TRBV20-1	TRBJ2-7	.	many	CSVWSVWSYEQYF	TGCAGTGTTTGGTCTGTGTGGTCTTACGAGCAGTACTTC
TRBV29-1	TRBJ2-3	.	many	CNVGAAGTDTQYF	TGCAACGTTGGGGCCGCGGGCACAGATACGCAGTATTTT
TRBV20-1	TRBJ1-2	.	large	CSARGRVDYGYTF	TGCAGTGCTAGAGGCAGGGTAGACTATGGCTACACCTTC
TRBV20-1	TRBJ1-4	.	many	CSASQGLTNEKLFF	TGCAGTGCTAGCCAGGGCCTAACTAATGAAAAACTGTTTTTT
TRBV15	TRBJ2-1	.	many	CATSRVENEQFF	TGTGCCACCAGCAGGGTAGAAAATGAGCAGTTCTTC
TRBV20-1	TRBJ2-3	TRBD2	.	CSATWASGRADTQYF	TGCAGTGCTACGTGGGCTAGCGGGAGGGCAGATACGCAGTATTTT
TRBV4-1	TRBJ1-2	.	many	CASSQDGLGHRINGYTF	TGCGCCAGCAGCCAAGATGGCCTGGGTCACAGGATTAATGGCTACACCTTC
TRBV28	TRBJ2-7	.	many	CASTLGGTPHF	TGTGCCAGCACCCTGGGCGGGACTCCGCACTTC
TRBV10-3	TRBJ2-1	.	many	CAIRGGGPTLTDSYNEQFF	TGTGCCATCAGGGGAGGAGGTCCTACCCTGACCGACTCCTACAATGAGCAGTTCTTC
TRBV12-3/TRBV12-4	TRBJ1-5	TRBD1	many	CASSVGTGAEGPQHF	TGTGCCAGCAGTGTCGGGACAGGGGCCGAGGGGCCCCAGCATTTT
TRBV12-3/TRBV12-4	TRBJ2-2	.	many	CASSLALESGELFF	TGTGCCAGCAGTTTAGCGCTTGAATCCGGGGAGCTGTTTTTT
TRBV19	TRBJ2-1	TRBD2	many	CASSIGGSGRAGYNEQFF	TGTGCCAGTAGTATAGGAGGTAGCGGGAGGGCGGGATACAATGAGCAGTTCTTC
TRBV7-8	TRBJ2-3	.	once	CASSLLVVDTQYF	TGTGCCAGCAGCTTGCTTGTTGTAGATACGCAGTATTTT
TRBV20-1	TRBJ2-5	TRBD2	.	CSALSWGGQETQYF	TGCAGTGCTCTTAGCTGGGGGGGGCAAGAGACCCAGTACTTC
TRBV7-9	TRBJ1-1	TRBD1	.	CASSLVGAGGTEAFF	TGTGCCAGCAGCTTAGTAGGGGCAGGGGGCACTGAAGCTTTCTTT
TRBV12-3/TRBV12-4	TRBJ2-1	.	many	CASTPLRPSSYNEQFF	TGTGCCAGCACCCCCCTCCGGCCTAGCTCCTACAATGAGCAGTTCTTC
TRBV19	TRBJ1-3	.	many	CASSPGVTGNTIYF	TGTGCCAGTTCCCCAGGAGTGACTGGAAACACCATATATTTT
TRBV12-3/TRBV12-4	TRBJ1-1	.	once	CASSLVGALGAEAFF	TGTGCCAGCAGTTTAGTAGGGGCCCTAGGGGCTGAAGCTTTCTTT
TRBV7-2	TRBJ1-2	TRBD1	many	CASSLPGQNTYGYTF	TGTGCCAGCAGCTTACCGGGACAGAACACCTATGGCTACACCTTC
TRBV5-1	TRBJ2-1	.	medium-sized	CASSLGVNEQFF	TGCGCCAGCAGCTTGGGAGTGAATGAGCAGTTCTTC
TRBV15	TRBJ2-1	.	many	CATSRGHSSYNEQFF	TGTGCCACCAGCAGAGGTCATAGCTCCTACAATGAGCAGTTCTTC
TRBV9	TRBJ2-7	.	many	CASSVGPTYEQYF	TGTGCCAGCAGCGTCGGACCGACCTACGAGCAGTACTTC
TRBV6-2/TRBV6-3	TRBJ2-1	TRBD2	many	CASTLTSGRNEQFF	TGTGCCAGCACCTTGACTAGCGGGAGAAATGAGCAGTTCTTC
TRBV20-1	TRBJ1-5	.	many	CSARESGQPQHF	TGCAGTGCTAGGGAGTCCGGGCAGCCCCAGCATTTT
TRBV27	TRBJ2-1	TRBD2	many	CATLRRAGGYNNEQFF	TGTGCCACCCTGAGAAGAGCGGGAGGTTATAACAATGAGCAGTTCTTC
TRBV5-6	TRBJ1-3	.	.	CTSSSWKTSAGNTIYF	TGTACCAGCAGCTCGTGGAAAACATCAGCTGGAAACACCATATATTTT
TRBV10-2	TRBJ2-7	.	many	CASSESGPVYEQYF	TGCGCCAGCAGTGAGTCTGGACCGGTCTACGAGCAGTACTTC
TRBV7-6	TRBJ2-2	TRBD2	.	CASSKTSVNTGELFF	TGTGCCAGCAGCAAAACTAGCGTTAACACCGGGGAGCTGTTTTTT
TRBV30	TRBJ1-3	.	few	CAWGPTWVSGGNTIYF	TGTGCCTGGGGCCCCACGTGGGTTTCGGGTGGAAACACCATATATTTT